This T cell receptor beta chain derives from a study of response to subunit inactivated influenza vaccine. MiXCR, applied by TCRdb to the RT-PCR reads, yields one record per CDR3 protein. The sample lists 650,000 to 850,000 distinct CDR3 sequences, more than 11% occurring once. This clonotype was recorded a few times. The CDR3 is made up of 13 amino acids. Trimming left V 6 bases short and J 4 bases short, with 10 bases between. Germline lookup yields CDR1 ENHRY and CDR2 SYGVKD. This chain joins TRBV10-3 and TRBJ1-5; D ambiguous. Material: PBMCs from blood, obtained around 15 days before vaccination. This TCR was sampled from a man aged 45-65 years who received an inactivated influenza vaccine. CDR3 loop: CAISREKNQPQHF. The CDR3, as DNA: TGTGCCATCAGCCGGGAAAAGAATCAGCCCCAGCATTTT.